This T cell receptor beta chain emerged from a study of blood T cells in healthy people across ages. Trimming removed 0 bases from V and 3 bases from J, with 5 bases in between. The germline CDR1 and CDR2 sequences are LGHDT and YNNKEL (reference sequence). The CDR3 runs 13 residues. This clonotype was recorded many times. With a J-beta primer mix and a sample-barcoded 5' primer, a second PCR ran 7 to 11 cycles. In TCRdb, the 5' RACE reads were re-called with MiXCR into one record per CDR3 protein. This table has hundreds of thousands of distinct CDR3 sequences, about a fifth appearing once. The sequence was collected from a man in his 70s in good health. Sequencing input: blood. V usage is TRBV3-1 and J usage is TRBJ2-5; D remains unclear. The CDR3 sequence is CASSQDLEETQYF. CDR3 DNA: TGTGCCAGCAGCCAAGATCTAGAAGAGACCCAGTACTTC.